The 23 T cell receptor beta chains below were found in one sample sequenced in a study of cytomegalovirus exposure and HLA in healthy donors. PCR used 60 Vbeta primers and 13 Jbeta primers. The method was immunoSEQ multiplex PCR; TCRdb's version includes in-frame clones alone and lacks a portion of them. Of roughly 150,000 clones listed, over 70% are singletons. The specimen sequenced was PBMCs. The receptors originated from a woman in her late teens or twenties in good health and CMV-seronegative.

The chain employs TRBV30 and TRBJ1-4; 8 bases map to TRBD1. Germline V gives CDR1 GTSNPN, CDR2 SVGIG (reference sequence). V gave up 1 base and J gave up 8 bases; unmatched junction bases: 9. The CDR3 length is 15 residues. Here the CDR3 DNA reads TGTGCCTGGAGTGAAAAAACAGGGGGTGCGGAAAAACTGTTTTTT. It encodes CAWSEKTGGAEKLFF. Variable domain in full (rest from reference TRBV30 and TRBJ1-4): SQTIHQWPATLVQPVGSPLSLECTVEGTSNPNLYWYRQAAGRGLQLLFYSVGIGQISSEVPQNLSASRPQDRQFILSSKKLLLSDSGFYLCAWSEKTGGAEKLFFGSGTQLSVL.

The chain recombines TRBV19 with TRBJ1-5; perhaps TRBD1 as D (6 bases). The germline V gene encodes CDR1 LNHDA and CDR2 SQIVND (reference sequence). This CDR3 has 14 residues. V dropped 7 bases and J dropped 6 bases, with 16 bases sitting between them. CDR3 loop: CASKGDMESQPQHF. In nucleotides, the CDR3 is TGTGCCAGTAAAGGGGACATGGAAAGTCAGCCCCAGCATTTT. Looking up the rest from reference TRBV19 and TRBJ1-5 gives the full variable domain: DGGITQSPKYLFRKEGQNVTLSCEQNLNHDAMYWYRQDPGQGLRLIYYSQIVNDFQKGDIAEGYSVSREKKESFPLTVTSAQKNPTAFYLCASKGDMESQPQHFGDGTRLSIL.

V usage is TRBV28 and J usage is TRBJ1-3; 8 bases line up with TRBD1. V dropped 5 bases and J dropped 3; count of bases not matched to a gene: 15. This CDR3 has 18 amino acids. Germline V lookup: CDR1 MDHEN, CDR2 SYDVKM. The CDR3 loop reads CASSPPPGQALYGNTIYF. In nucleotides, the CDR3 is TGTGCCAGCAGTCCGCCCCCGGGACAGGCTCTTTATGGAAACACCATATATTTT.

The chain carries TRBV21-1 and TRBJ2-7; the table's D gene call, TRBD1, was not cross checked with the DNA. TRBV21-1 is flagged as a pseudogene. CDR3 length: 15 residues. CDR3 DNA: TGTGCCAGCAGCGGTGAGACAGGGGATCGGCACGAGCAGTACTTC. Protein: CASSGETGDRHEQYF.

This sequence joins TRBV19 and TRBJ1-2; possibly TRBD1 for D (5 bases). The CDR3 consists of 11 residues. CDR1 is LNHDA and CDR2 is SQIVND in the germline V gene (reference sequence). V lost 8 bases, J lost 7 bases, and 11 bases lay in between. This CDR3 is CASGAGGGYTF. CDR3 DNA sequence: TGTGCCAGTGGGGCGGGGGGTGGCTACACCTTC.

The genes are TRBV7-9 and TRBJ1-2; D unresolved. The CDR3 length is 15 residues. In germline, CDR1 is SEHNR, CDR2 FQNEAQ (reference sequence). V shed 0 bases and J shed 7 bases, with 15 bases lying between them. CDR3 residues: CASSLALVTEGGYTF. The DNA for the CDR3 is TGTGCCAGCAGCTTAGCGCTCGTGACTGAGGGTGGCTACACCTTC.

This chain uses TRBV21-1 with TRBJ2-7; TRBD2, as called in the table, went unchecked against the DNA. TRBV21-1 corresponds to a pseudogene. This CDR3 comprises 19 residues. In DNA, the CDR3 is TGTGCCAGCCCCTTTTGTCCCATCCCTAGCGGGGGGCATCCCTACGAGCAGTACTTC. Its protein product is CASPFCPIPSGGHPYEQYF.

There are a few counts of this clone. This chain connects TRBV10-2 to TRBJ1-1; 7 bases map to TRBD1. The CDR3 totals 14 residues. V shed 7 bases and J 0 bases; nucleotides not matched to a gene: 5. In germline, CDR1 is WSHSY, CDR2 SAAADI. Here the CDR3 reads CASKADRLNTEAFF. CDR3 nucleotide sequence: TGCGCCAGCAAGGCGGACAGGCTGAACACTGAAGCTTTCTTT.

The V and J genes are TRBV14 and TRBJ2-1; D perhaps matches TRBD2 (6 bases). Germline V gene data show CDR1 as SGHDN and CDR2 as FVKESK. The CDR3 has 14 residues. The V end lost 3 bases, the J end lost 4 bases, and 10 bases lay between the germline ends. The CDR3 coding sequence is TGTGCCAGCAGCCATAGAGGGAGGTACAATGAGCAGTTCTTC. This sequence encodes CASSHRGRYNEQFF.

The chain is built from TRBV18 and TRBJ2-7, with D perhaps matching TRBD2 (6 bases). The CDR3 extends over 13 amino acids. V lost 3 bases to trimming and J lost 3 bases, with 9 bases between them. CDR1 and CDR2 from the germline V gene are KGHSH and LQKENI. The CDR3 region has the DNA TGTGCCAGCTCACCGCCCGGGGGCTACGAGCAGTACTTC. Its protein is CASSPPGGYEQYF.

J is TRBJ1-1 and V is TRBV10-3; 7 nucleotides match TRBD1. Germline V lookup: CDR1 ENHRY, CDR2 SYGVKD. There are 15 residues in the CDR3. The trim removed 4 bases at V and 0 bases at J, leaving 5 bases unmatched. CDR3 in amino acids: CAISGGTAMNTEAFF. In nucleotides, the CDR3 is TGTGCCATCAGTGGAGGGACAGCCATGAACACTGAAGCTTTCTTT.

V usage is TRBV2 and J usage is TRBJ1-1; 7 bases agree with TRBD1. This CDR3 spans 13 amino acids. The trim removed 6 bases at V and 5 bases at J, leaving 6 bases unmatched. Germline assignment: CDR1 SNHLY and CDR2 FYNNEI. The CDR3 sequence: CASRQGIETEAFF. DNA of the CDR3: TGTGCCAGCAGACAGGGGATAGAGACTGAAGCTTTCTTT.

This chain joins TRBV11-2 and TRBJ2-7; possibly TRBD1 for D (7 bases). V lost 2 bases and J lost 3, with 11 bases in between. The CDR3 loop spans 14 amino acids. Germline-derived CDR1 and CDR2 are SGHAT and FQNNGV. CDR3 amino acids: CASSLQGGYYEQYF. The DNA of the CDR3 is TGTGCCAGCAGCTTACAGGGGGGTTACTACGAGCAGTACTTC. Full variable domain (outside the CDR3, taken from reference TRBV11-2 and TRBJ2-7): EAGVAQSPRYKIIEKRQSVAFWCNPISGHATLYWYQQILGQGPKLLIQFQNNGVVDDSQLPKDRFSAERLKGVDSTLKIQPAKLEDSAVYLCASSLQGGYYEQYFGPGTRLTVT.

This clone was seen once. This sequence joins TRBV5-1 and TRBJ1-2; D is uncertain. Trimming left V 0 bases short and J 7 bases short, with 13 bases between. Per the germline V gene, CDR1 is SGHRS and CDR2 is YFSETQ. The CDR3 sequence is 14 residues long. CDR3 sequence: CASSLEAGSSGYTF. In nucleotides, the CDR3 is TGCGCCAGCAGCTTGGAGGCAGGTAGTAGTGGCTACACCTTC.

The chain is built from TRBV18 and TRBJ2-7, with 8 bases lining up with TRBD1. The trim removed 6 bases at V and 6 bases at J, leaving 10 bases unmatched. Germline CDR1 and CDR2: KGHSH and LQKENI. The CDR3 runs 14 residues. CDR3 residues: CASSPPSGTGEQYF. The CDR3 DNA is TGTGCCAGCTCGCCTCCCTCCGGGACAGGCGAGCAGTACTTC.

The rearrangement links TRBV5-1 to TRBJ2-3, with 11 positions matching TRBD2. CDR1 SGHRS and CDR2 YFSETQ come from the germline V gene. The V and J ends lost 4 bases and 2 bases, in that order; junction bases with no gene match: 6. The CDR3 runs 16 residues. CDR3 nucleotides: TGCGCCAGCAGCCGAAAACTAGCGGGGGCCACAGATACGCAGTATTTT. Residues: CASSRKLAGATDTQYF.

The chain carries TRBV7-9 and TRBJ2-1; the match to TRBD1 covers 8 bases. CDR3 length equals 16 residues. V trimming: 1 base; J trimming: 7 bases; junction bases outside the gene matches: 9. Per the germline V gene, CDR1 is SEHNR and CDR2 is FQNEAQ (reference sequence). The CDR3 region is CASSLGARGRQNEQFF. The CDR3 coding sequence is TGTGCCAGCAGCTTAGGGGCCAGGGGGCGGCAGAATGAGCAGTTCTTC.

CDR3 coding DNA: TGTGCCAGCAGCGGAGACCCGGGGACAGGGAGAAACTATGGCTACACCTTC. Its protein product is CASSGDPGTGRNYGYTF. The chain combines TRBV9 with TRBJ1-2; 9 nucleotides match TRBD1. Unmatched junction bases numbered 11, after V lost 3 bases and J lost 2 bases. This CDR3 is 17 amino acids long. Germline V CDR1 and CDR2: SGDLS, YYNGEE.

This clone appeared once. The chain uses TRBV13 and TRBJ1-2, with 8 nucleotides matching TRBD1. V gave up 7 bases and J gave up 4 bases; unmatched junction bases: 11. This CDR3 comprises 15 residues. Per germline, CDR1 PRHDT and CDR2 FYEKMQ (reference sequence). The CDR3 DNA is TGTGCCAGCACCCCGGGACAGGCCAGACGCTATGGCTACACCTTC. Amino acids: CASTPGQARRYGYTF.

V is TRBV27 and J is TRBJ2-3; D might be TRBD2 (6 bases). The CDR3 runs 14 residues. The ends were cut back, 5 bases at V and 2 bases at J, with 11 bases in the middle. Germline values: CDR1 MNHEY, CDR2 SMNVEV (reference sequence). CDR3 amino acids: CASSRRDFTDTQYF. The DNA for the CDR3 is TGTGCCAGCAGTAGACGGGACTTCACAGATACGCAGTATTTT.

This clone occurred a few times. The rearrangement uses TRBV18 and TRBJ2-3; 9 bases match TRBD2. V was clipped by 3 bases and J by 2 bases; unmatched bases: 3. CDR3 length: 15 residues. Germline V lookup: CDR1 KGHSH, CDR2 LQKENI. The CDR3 spells CASSPLAGHTDTQYF. CDR3 coding DNA: TGTGCCAGCTCACCCCTAGCGGGGCACACAGATACGCAGTATTTT.

In the case of this clone: Other DNA sequences in the same sample also yield this CDR3. V usage is TRBV6-4 and J usage is TRBJ1-5; maybe TRBD1 (5 bases). The CDR3 length is 15 residues. Trimming shortened V by 6 bases and J by 0 bases, and 12 bases separated the two germline ends. Germline values: CDR1 MRHNA, CDR2 SNTAGT. CDR3 in amino acids: CASRMTVDSNQPQHF. The CDR3 DNA reads TGTGCCAGCAGGATGACAGTCGATAGCAATCAGCCCCAGCATTTT.

This sequence joins TRBV6-1 and TRBJ1-5; D gene uncertain. CDR1 and CDR2 from the germline V gene are MNHNS and SASEGT. The CDR3 runs to 13 residues. The germline V and J ends were trimmed by 6 bases and 0 bases, with 6 bases remaining between them. The CDR3 sequence: CASSRDSNQPQHF. As DNA, the CDR3 is TGTGCCAGCAGCCGGGATAGCAATCAGCCCCAGCATTTT.